These 2 T cell receptor beta chains originate from one sample sequenced in a study of vaccination and CD4 T cells after COVID-19. These receptors' antigens are unknown. Treatment given: approximately 9-day PBMC culture with coronavirus spike peptide pools or control peptides (ViraFEST assay). The Oncomine TCR Beta short-read assay generated sequence data from the DNA of cultured CD4+ T cells. One entry per CDR3 protein results from TCRdb running MiXCR on the PCR reads. Of around 12,000 distinct CDR3 sequences in the sample, 50% to 60% are singletons; the top ten hold around 20%. This sample comprised cultured CD4+ T cells from blood, obtained after SARS-CoV-2 vaccination. The receptors come from a human donor with COVID-19.

CDR3 loop: CAWSVRQGVGNTIYF. Written as DNA, the CDR3 is TGTGCCTGGAGTGTGAGGCAGGGAGTTGGAAACACCATATATTTT. This chain joins TRBV30 and TRBJ1-3, with D maybe TRBD1 (5 bases). The CDR3 spans 15 residues. In germline, CDR1 is GTSNPN, CDR2 SVGIG (reference sequence). V was pared by 0 bases and J by 3 bases, with 12 bases between.

The chain recombines TRBV6-5 with TRBJ1-2; D is ambiguous. Trimming removed 2 bases from V and 2 bases from J, with 9 bases in between. The CDR3 is 14 residues long. Germline V CDR1 and CDR2: MNHEY, SVGAGI. CDR3 nucleotides: TGTGCCAGCAGTTACAATCCCAGGAACTATGGCTACACCTTC. Its translation is CASSYNPRNYGYTF.